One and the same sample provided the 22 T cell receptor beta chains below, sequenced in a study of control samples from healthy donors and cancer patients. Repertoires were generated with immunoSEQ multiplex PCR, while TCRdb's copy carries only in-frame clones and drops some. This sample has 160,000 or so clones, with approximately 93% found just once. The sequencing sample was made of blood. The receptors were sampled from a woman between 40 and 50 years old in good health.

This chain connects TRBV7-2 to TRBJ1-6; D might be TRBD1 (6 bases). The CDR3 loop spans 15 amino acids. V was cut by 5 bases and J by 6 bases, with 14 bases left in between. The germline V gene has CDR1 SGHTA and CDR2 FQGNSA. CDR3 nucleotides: TGTGCCAGCAGCGGAGGACAGTACCGTAATTCACCCCTCCACTTT. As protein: CASSGGQYRNSPLHF.

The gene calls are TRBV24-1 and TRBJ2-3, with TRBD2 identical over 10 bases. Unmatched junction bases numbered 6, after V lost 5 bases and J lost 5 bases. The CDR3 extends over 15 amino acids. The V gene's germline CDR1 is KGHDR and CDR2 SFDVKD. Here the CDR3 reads CATSVGLAGVDTQYF. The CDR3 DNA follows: TGTGCCACCAGTGTGGGGCTAGCGGGAGTAGATACGCAGTATTTT.

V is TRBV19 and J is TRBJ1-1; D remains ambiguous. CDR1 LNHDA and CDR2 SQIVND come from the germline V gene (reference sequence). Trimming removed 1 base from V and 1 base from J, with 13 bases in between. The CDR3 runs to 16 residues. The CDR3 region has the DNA TGTGCCAGTAGTATAGTGGGAAGGGCGGCGAACACTGAAGCTTTCTTT. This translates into CASSIVGRAANTEAFF.

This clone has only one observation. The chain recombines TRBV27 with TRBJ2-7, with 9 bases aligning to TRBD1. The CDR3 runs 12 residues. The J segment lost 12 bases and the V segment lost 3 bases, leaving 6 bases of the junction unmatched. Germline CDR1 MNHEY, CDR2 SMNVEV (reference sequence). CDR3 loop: CASSFSGTGLYF. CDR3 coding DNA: TGTGCCAGCAGTTTTTCCGGGACAGGGCTGTACTTC.

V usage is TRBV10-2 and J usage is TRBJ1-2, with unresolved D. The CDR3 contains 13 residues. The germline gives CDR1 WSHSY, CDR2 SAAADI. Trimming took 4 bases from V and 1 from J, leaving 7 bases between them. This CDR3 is CASSVVGNYGYTF. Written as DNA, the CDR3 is TGCGCCAGCAGTGTAGTGGGTAACTATGGCTACACCTTC.

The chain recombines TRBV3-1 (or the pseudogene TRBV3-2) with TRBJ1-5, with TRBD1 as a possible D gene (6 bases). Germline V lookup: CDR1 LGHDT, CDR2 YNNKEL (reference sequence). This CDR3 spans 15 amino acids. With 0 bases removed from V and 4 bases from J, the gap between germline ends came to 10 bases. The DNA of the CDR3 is TGTGCCAGCAGCCAAGATACAGGGTCAAATCAGCCCCAGCATTTT. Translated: CASSQDTGSNQPQHF.

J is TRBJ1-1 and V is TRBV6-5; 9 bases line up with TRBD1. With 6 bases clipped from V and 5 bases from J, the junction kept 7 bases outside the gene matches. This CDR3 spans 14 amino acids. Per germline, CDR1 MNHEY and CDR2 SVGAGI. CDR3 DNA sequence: TGTGCCAGCAGGGCACAGGGGGCGAGGACTGAAGCTTTCTTT. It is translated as CASRAQGARTEAFF.

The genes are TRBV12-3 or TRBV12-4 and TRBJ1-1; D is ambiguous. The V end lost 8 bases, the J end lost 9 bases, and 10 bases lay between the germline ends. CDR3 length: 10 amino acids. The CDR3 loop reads CASGSGQAFF. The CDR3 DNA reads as TGTGCCAGCGGCTCCGGACAAGCTTTCTTT.

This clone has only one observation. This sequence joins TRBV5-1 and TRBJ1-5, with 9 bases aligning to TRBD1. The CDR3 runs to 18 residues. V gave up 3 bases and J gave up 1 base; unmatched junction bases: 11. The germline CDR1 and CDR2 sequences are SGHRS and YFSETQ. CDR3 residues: CASSWARQGVISNQPQHF. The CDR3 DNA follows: TGCGCCAGCAGCTGGGCCCGACAGGGGGTGATCAGCAATCAGCCCCAGCATTTT.

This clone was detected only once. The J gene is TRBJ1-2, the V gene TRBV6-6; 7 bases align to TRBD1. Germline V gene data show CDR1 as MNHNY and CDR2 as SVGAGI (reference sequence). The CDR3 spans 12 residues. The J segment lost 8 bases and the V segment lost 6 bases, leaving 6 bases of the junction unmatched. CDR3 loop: CASRQGVAGYTF. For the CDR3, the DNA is TGTGCCAGCAGGCAGGGGGTGGCCGGCTACACCTTC.

Written as DNA, the CDR3 is TGTGCCAGCAGCTTAGGTCTAACAAATTACCCAGGCGCCTATGGCTACACCTTC. It is translated as CASSLGLTNYPGAYGYTF. This chain connects TRBV11-2 to TRBJ1-2, with D uncertain. The CDR3 is 18 amino acids. Germline V gene data show CDR1 as SGHAT and CDR2 as FQNNGV. With 1 base removed from V and 4 bases from J, the gap between germline ends came to 22 bases.

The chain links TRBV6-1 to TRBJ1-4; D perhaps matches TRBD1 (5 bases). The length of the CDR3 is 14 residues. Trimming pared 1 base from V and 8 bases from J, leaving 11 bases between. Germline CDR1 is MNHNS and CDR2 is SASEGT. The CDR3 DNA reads TGTGCCAGCAGTGAAGGGGGGTGGAGAGAAAAACTGTTTTTT. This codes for CASSEGGWREKLFF.

The CDR3 reads CASSFIGMQPGANVLTF. CDR3 nucleotide sequence: TGTGCCAGCAGCTTCATCGGGATGCAACCTGGGGCCAACGTCCTGACTTTC. V and J are TRBV7-6 and TRBJ2-6; D is perhaps TRBD2 (5 bases). Germline CDR1 and CDR2: SGHVS and FNYEAQ. CDR3 length: 17 amino acids. Deletions cut 3 bases from V and 2 bases from J, with 14 bases between.

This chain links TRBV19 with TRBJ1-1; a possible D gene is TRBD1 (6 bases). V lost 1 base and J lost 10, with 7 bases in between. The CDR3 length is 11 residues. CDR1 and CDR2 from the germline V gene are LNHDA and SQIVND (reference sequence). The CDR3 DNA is TGTGCCAGTAGTATAGCAGGGGCAGCTTTCTTT. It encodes CASSIAGAAFF.

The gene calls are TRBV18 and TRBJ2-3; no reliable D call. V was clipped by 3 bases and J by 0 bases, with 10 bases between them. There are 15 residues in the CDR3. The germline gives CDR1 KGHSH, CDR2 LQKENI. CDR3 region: CASSPPRRSTDTQYF. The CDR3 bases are TGTGCCAGCTCACCCCCCCGGCGGAGCACAGATACGCAGTATTTT.

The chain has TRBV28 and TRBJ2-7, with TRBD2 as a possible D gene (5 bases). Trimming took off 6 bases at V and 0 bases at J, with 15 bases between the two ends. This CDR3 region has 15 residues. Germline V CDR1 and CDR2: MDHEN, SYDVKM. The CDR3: CASSRGGPRSYEQYF. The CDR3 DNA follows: TGTGCCAGCAGCCGTGGCGGGCCCCGCTCCTACGAGCAGTACTTC.

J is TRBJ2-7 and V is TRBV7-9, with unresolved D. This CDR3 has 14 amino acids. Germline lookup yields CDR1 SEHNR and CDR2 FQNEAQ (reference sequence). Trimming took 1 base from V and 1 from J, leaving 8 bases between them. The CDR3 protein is CASSLVDGSYEQYF. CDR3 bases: TGTGCCAGCAGCTTAGTGGACGGTTCCTACGAGCAGTACTTC.

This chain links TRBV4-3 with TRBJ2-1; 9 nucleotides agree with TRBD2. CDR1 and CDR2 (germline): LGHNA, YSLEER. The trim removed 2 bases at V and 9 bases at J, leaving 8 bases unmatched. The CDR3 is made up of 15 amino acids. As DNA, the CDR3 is TGCGCCAGCAGCCAACTGAGCGGGAGGTCCACTGAGCAGTTCTTC. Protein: CASSQLSGRSTEQFF.

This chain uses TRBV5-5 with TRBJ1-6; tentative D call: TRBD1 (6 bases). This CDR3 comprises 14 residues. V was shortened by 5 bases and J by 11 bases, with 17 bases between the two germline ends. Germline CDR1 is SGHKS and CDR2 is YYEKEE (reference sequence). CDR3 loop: CASSSEGQRAPLHF. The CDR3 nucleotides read TGTGCCAGCAGTTCTGAAGGACAGCGTGCACCCCTCCACTTT.

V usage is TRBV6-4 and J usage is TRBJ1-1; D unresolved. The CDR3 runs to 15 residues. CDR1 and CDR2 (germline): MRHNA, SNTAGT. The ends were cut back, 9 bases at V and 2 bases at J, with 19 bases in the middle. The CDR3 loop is CASSRNSDVNTEAFF. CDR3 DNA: TGTGCCAGTTCGAGGAACAGTGACGTAAACACTGAAGCTTTCTTT.

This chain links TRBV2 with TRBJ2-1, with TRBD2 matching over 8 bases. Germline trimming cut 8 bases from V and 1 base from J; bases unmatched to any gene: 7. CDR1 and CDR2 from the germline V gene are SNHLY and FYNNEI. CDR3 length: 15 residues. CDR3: CASQREWGSYNEQFF. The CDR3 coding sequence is TGTGCCAGCCAGCGGGAGTGGGGATCCTACAATGAGCAGTTCTTC.

This chain's CDR3 is CASSLGAGDADTQYF. CDR3 sequence (DNA): TGCGCCAGCAGCTTGGGAGCGGGAGACGCAGATACGCAGTATTTT. This chain connects TRBV5-1 to TRBJ2-3; 8 positions match TRBD2. This CDR3 is built from 15 residues. After removal of 0 bases from V and 4 bases from J, the junction contained 4 bases not matched to a gene. Germline V CDR1 and CDR2: SGHRS, YFSETQ.